This T cell receptor (beta chain) was profiled in a study of lymphopenia after photon versus proton radiotherapy. Findings and caveats of the study: Larger post-nadir TCR diversity loss correlated inversely with survival in deceased patients. Oligoclonal CD8+ Temra expansion after nadir drove photon patients' diversity drop. Authors raise, but do not show, better survival with proton therapy.

Of note for this clone: Its antigen is unidentified.

CDR3 length equals 13 residues. Unmatched junction bases numbered 6, after V lost 7 bases and J lost 7 bases. Germline CDR1 LGHNT, CDR2 FRNRAP. Profiling relied on immunoSEQ multiplex PCR, and the TCRdb table lists in-frame clones only, not all of them. The repertoire holds 35,000 to 45,000 clones, approximately 83% seen once, with 20% to 25% in the top ten. The clonotype comes from a woman in her 70s with pancreatic cancer. Here the sequenced sample was peripheral blood, taken from a patient treated with proton-based radiotherapy. The chain couples TRBV12-5 to TRBJ2-3; 9 bases are shared with TRBD2. The CDR3 reads CASASAGGNTQYF. CDR3 DNA sequence: TGTGCTAGTGCCTCTGCGGGGGGGAATACGCAGTATTTT.